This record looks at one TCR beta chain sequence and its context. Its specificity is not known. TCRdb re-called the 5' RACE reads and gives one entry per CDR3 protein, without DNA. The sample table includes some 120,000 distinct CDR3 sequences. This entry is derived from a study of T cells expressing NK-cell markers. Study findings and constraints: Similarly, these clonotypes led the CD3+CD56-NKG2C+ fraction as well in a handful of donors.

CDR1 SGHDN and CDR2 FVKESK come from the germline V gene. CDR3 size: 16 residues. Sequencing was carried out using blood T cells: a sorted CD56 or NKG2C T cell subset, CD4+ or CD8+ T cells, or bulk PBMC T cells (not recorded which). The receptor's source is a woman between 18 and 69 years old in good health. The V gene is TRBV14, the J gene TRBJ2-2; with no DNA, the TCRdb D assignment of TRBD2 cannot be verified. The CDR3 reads CASSQVLAGVIGELFF. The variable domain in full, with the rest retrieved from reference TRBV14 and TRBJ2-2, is EAGVTQFPSHSVIEKGQTVTLRCDPISGHDNLYWYRRVMGKEIKFLLHFVKESKQDESGMPNNRFLAERTGGTYSTLKVQPAELEDSGVYFCASSQVLAGVIGELFFGEGSRLTVL.